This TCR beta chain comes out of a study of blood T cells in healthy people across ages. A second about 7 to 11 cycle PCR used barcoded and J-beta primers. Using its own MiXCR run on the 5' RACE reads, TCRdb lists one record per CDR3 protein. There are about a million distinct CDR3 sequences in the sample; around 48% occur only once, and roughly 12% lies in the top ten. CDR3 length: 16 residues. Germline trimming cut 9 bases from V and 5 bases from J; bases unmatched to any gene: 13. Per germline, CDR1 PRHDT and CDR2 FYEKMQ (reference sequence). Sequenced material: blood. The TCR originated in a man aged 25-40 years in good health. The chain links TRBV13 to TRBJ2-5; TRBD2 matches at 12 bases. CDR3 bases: TGTGCCAGTAGGTATACTAGCGGGGGGACCTCGGAGACCCAGTACTTC. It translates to CASRYTSGGTSETQYF.